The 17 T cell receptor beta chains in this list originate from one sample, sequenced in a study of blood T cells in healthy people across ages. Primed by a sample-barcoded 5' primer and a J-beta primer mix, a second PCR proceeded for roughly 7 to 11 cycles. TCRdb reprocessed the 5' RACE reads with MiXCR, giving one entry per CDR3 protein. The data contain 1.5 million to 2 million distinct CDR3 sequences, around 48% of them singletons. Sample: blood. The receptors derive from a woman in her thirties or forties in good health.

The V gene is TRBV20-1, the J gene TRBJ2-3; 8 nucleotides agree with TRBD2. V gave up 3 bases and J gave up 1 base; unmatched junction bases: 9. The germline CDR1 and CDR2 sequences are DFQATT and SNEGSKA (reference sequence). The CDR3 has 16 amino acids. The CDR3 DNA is TGCAGTGCTAGTTCTCGGGCTAGCGGGCGCACAGATACGCAGTATTTT. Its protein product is CSASSRASGRTDTQYF.

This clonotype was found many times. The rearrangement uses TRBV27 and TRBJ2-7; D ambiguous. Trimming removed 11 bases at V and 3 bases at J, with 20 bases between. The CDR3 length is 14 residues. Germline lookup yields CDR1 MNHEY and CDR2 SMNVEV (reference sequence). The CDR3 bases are TGTGCCGGGCCGATACACCGGCCCTACTACGAGCAGTACTTC. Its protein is CAGPIHRPYYEQYF.

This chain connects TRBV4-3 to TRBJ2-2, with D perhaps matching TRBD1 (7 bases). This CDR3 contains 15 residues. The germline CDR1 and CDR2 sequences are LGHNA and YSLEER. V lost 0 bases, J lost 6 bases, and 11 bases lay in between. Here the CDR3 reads CASSQESRGAGELFF. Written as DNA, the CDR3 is TGCGCCAGCAGCCAAGAATCCAGGGGGGCCGGGGAGCTGTTTTTT.

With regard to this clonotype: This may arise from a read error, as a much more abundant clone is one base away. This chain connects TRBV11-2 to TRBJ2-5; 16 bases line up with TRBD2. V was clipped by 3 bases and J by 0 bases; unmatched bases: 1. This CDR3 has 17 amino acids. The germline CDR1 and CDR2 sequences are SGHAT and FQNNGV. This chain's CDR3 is CASSFGTSGGDQETQYF. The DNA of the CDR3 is TGTGCCAGCAGCTTCGGGACTAGCGGGGGGGACCAAGAGACCCAGTACTTC.

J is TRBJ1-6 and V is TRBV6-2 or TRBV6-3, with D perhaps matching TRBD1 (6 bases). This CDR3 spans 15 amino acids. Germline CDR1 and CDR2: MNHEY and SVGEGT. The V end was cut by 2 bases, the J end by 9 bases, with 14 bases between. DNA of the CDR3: TGTGCCAGCAGTTACCCAACAGGGAACCTTTCACCCCTCCACTTT. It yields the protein CASSYPTGNLSPLHF.

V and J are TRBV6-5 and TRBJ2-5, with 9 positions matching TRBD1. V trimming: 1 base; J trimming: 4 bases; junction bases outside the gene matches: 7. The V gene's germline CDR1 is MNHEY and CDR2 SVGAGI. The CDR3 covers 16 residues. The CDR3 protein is CASSYYSQGAGETQYF. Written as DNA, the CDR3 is TGTGCCAGCAGTTACTACTCACAGGGGGCTGGAGAGACCCAGTACTTC.

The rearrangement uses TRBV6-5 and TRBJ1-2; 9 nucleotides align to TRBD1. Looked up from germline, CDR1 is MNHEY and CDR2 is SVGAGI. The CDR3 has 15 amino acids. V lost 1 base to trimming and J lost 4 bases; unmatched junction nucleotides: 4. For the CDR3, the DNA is TGTGCCAGCAGTTACTACAGGGGGCAGAGCTATGGCTACACCTTC. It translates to CASSYYRGQSYGYTF.

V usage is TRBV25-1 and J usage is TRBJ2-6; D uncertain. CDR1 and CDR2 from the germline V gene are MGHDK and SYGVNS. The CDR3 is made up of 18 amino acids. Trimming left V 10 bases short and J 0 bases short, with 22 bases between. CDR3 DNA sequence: TGTGCCACCCTACCGACAAATAAAGGCTCCTCTGGGGCCAACGTCCTGACTTTC. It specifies CATLPTNKGSSGANVLTF.

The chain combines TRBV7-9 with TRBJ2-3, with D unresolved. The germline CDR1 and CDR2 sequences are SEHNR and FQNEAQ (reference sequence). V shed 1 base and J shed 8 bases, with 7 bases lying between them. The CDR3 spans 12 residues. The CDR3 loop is CASSLEGSTQYF. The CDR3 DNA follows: TGTGCCAGCAGCTTAGAAGGAAGTACGCAGTATTTT. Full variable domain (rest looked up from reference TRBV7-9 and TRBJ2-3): DTGVSQNPRHKITKRGQNVTFRCDPISEHNRLYWYRQTLGQGPEFLTYFQNEAQLEKSRLLSDRFSAERPKGSFSTLEIQRTEQGDSAMYLCASSLEGSTQYFGPGTRLTVL.

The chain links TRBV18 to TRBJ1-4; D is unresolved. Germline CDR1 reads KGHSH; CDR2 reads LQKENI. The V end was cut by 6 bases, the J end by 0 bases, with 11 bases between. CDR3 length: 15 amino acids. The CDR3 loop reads CASSEQRATNEKLFF. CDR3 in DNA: TGTGCCAGCTCCGAACAGAGGGCAACTAATGAAAAACTGTTTTTT. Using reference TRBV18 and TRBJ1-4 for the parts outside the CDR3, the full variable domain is NAGVMQNPRHLVRRRGQEARLRCSPMKGHSHVYWYRQLPEEGLKFMVYLQKENIIDESGMPKERFSAEFPKEGPSILRIQQVVRGDSAAYFCASSEQRATNEKLFFGSGTQLSVL.

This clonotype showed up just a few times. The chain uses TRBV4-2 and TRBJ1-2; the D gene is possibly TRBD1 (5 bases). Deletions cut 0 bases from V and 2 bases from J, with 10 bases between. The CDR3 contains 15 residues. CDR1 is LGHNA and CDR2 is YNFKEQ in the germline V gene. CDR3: CASSQDGGGNYGYTF. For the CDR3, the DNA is TGTGCCAGCAGCCAAGATGGGGGAGGGAACTATGGCTACACCTTC.

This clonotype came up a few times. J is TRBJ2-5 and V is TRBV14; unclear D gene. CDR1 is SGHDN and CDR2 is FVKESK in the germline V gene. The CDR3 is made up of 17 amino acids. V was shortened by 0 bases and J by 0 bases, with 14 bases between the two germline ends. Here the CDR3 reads CASSQDRAGVYQETQYF. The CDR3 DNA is TGTGCCAGCAGCCAAGATCGGGCAGGTGTTTACCAAGAGACCCAGTACTTC.

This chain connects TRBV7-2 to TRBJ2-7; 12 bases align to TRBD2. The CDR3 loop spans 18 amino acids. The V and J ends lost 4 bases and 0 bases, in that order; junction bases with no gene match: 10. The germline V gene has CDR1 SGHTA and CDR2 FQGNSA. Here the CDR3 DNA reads TGTGCCAGCAGCTCTTCATCTAGCGGGGGGGCTTTCTCCTACGAGCAGTACTTC. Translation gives CASSSSSSGGAFSYEQYF.

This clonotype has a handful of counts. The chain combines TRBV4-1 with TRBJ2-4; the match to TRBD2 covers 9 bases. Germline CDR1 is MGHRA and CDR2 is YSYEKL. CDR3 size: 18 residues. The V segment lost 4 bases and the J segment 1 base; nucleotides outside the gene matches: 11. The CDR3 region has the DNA TGCGCCAGCAGCCCGGGACTAGCTCTGGGGGGGGCCAAAAACATTCAGTACTTC. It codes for CASSPGLALGGAKNIQYF.

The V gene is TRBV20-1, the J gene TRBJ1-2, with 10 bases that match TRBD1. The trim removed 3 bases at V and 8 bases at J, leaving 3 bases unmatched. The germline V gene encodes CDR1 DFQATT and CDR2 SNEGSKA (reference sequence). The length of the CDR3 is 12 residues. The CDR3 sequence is CSARTGGWGYTF. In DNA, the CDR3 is TGCAGTGCTAGGACAGGGGGCTGGGGCTACACCTTC.

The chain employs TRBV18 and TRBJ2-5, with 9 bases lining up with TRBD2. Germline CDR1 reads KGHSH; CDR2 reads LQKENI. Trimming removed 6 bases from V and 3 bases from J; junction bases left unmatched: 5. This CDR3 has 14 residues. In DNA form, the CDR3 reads TGTGCCAGCTCCCCTGCTAGCGGGGAAGAGACCCAGTACTTC. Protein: CASSPASGEETQYF.

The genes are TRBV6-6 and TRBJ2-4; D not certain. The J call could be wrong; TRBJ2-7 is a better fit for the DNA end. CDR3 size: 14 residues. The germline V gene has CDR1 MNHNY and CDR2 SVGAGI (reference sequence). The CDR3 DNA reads TGTGCCAGCAGCTTAAATACAGTACCCTACGAGCAGTACTTC. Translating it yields CASSLNTVPYEQYF.